The 12 T cell receptor beta chains in this list originate from one sample, sequenced in a study of T cell responses to AZD1222 COVID-19 vaccine. Clones were read by immunoSEQ multiplex PCR, and TCRdb kept only the in-frame ones, dropping some. The sample lists approximately 200,000 clones, roughly nine tenths occurring once. The sequencing used peripheral blood, collected 28 days after the second AZD1222 dose. The receptors stem from an adult who received the AZD1222 COVID-19 vaccine.

V is TRBV30 and J is TRBJ1-1; 7 bases map to TRBD1. There are 15 residues in the CDR3. CDR1 is GTSNPN, CDR2 SVGIG, per germline (reference sequence). J gave up 1 base and V 5 bases, and 10 bases lay outside the gene matches. The CDR3 nucleotides are TGTGCCTGGCCAAGGGGGCGCGGAACGAACACTGAAGCTTTCTTT. Translating gives CAWPRGRGTNTEAFF.

In this sample, this clone turned up once. V usage is TRBV28 and J usage is TRBJ2-1; perhaps TRBD2 as D (7 bases). Germline-derived CDR1 and CDR2 are MDHEN and SYDVKM. V lost 3 bases, J lost 9 bases, and 18 bases lay in between. The CDR3 is 15 amino acids. The CDR3 protein is CASSLGGGAFVEQFF. Here the CDR3 DNA reads TGTGCCAGCAGTTTGGGGGGGGGCGCTTTCGTTGAGCAGTTCTTC.

The gene calls are TRBV10-3 and TRBJ1-3, with TRBD1 matching 7 bases. Trimming at V came to 8 bases and at J to 2 bases, leaving 0 bases not matched to a gene. Germline-derived CDR1 and CDR2 are ENHRY and SYGVKD. CDR3 length equals 12 residues. The CDR3 DNA is TGTGCCATCGGGACAGCTGGAAACACCATATATTTT. This codes for CAIGTAGNTIYF.

The V call is TRBV29-1, the J call TRBJ2-6; D ambiguous. The CDR3 covers 13 residues. V was cut by 5 bases and J by 1 base, with 6 bases left in between. Germline V gene sequence: CDR1 SQVTM, CDR2 ANQGSEA. The DNA for the CDR3 is TGCAGCGTTCGGGCATCTGGGGCCAACGTCCTGACTTTC. It codes for CSVRASGANVLTF.

The chain is built from TRBV28 and TRBJ2-1; 7 bases agree with TRBD2. J lost 5 bases, V lost 7 bases, and 17 bases had no gene match. The CDR3 is 17 amino acids. Germline V CDR1 and CDR2: MDHEN, SYDVKM. DNA for the CDR3: TGTGCCAGCACAACCGGGGGGTCACCTCTTCGACACAATGAGCAGTTCTTC. This translates into CASTTGGSPLRHNEQFF.

This chain links TRBV11-2 with TRBJ2-3, with 10 bases lining up with TRBD2. The CDR3 has 15 residues. V gave up 5 bases and J gave up 4 bases; unmatched junction bases: 6. From germline, CDR1 is SGHAT and CDR2 FQNNGV. The CDR3 spells CASSRSGRASDTQYF. The CDR3 bases are TGTGCCAGCAGCAGGAGCGGGAGGGCTTCAGATACGCAGTATTTT.

J is TRBJ2-7 and V is TRBV7-8; no definite D call. Deletions cut 1 base from V and 6 bases from J, with 10 bases between. This CDR3 comprises 13 residues. The germline V gene encodes CDR1 SGHVS and CDR2 FQNEAQ. The CDR3 DNA sequence: TGTGCCAGCAGCTTAGTTACAGAGAGCGAGCAGTACTTC. The encoded protein is CASSLVTESEQYF. Supplemented by reference TRBV7-8 and TRBJ2-7, the full variable domain reads GAGVSQSPRYKVAKRGQDVALRCDPISGHVSLFWYQQALGQGPEFLTYFQNEAQLDKSGLPSDRFFAERPEGSVSTLKIQRTQQEDSAVYLCASSLVTESEQYFGPGTRLTVT.

The chain has TRBV4-3 and TRBJ2-1, with D perhaps TRBD2 (5 bases). The CDR3 is 16 amino acids. Germline CDR1 is LGHNA and CDR2 is YSLEER. The V end was cut by 0 bases, the J end by 4 bases, with 13 bases between. The CDR3 loop reads CASSQDFSGSYNEQFF. In nucleotides, the CDR3 is TGCGCCAGCAGCCAAGATTTCTCGGGATCTTACAATGAGCAGTTCTTC.

This clone was found a few times. J is TRBJ2-2 and V is TRBV5-4, with 7 bases aligning to TRBD1. Germline CDR1 and CDR2: SGHNT and YYREEE (reference sequence). The CDR3 contains 16 residues. V lost 3 bases to trimming and J lost 0 bases; unmatched junction nucleotides: 5. In DNA, the CDR3 is TGTGCCAGCAGCTCGACCGGGACAGCGAACACCGGGGAGCTGTTTTTT. It translates to CASSSTGTANTGELFF.

V is TRBV28 and J is TRBJ1-2; D call uncertain. The CDR3 spans 13 residues. Germline V gene lookup returns CDR1 MDHEN and CDR2 SYDVKM. Trimming took 5 bases from V and 3 from J, leaving 10 bases between them. DNA for the CDR3: TGTGCCAGCAGTCTCTCGTGGGACTATGGCTACACCTTC. Translated: CASSLSWDYGYTF.

V and J are TRBV19 and TRBJ2-7; no firm D call. The germline V gene has CDR1 LNHDA and CDR2 SQIVND (reference sequence). Trimming shortened V by 1 base and J by 0 bases, and 7 bases separated the two germline ends. CDR3 size: 14 residues. CDR3 loop: CASSIAASSYEQYF. Here the CDR3 DNA reads TGTGCCAGTAGTATAGCCGCGAGCTCCTACGAGCAGTACTTC.

This clone appeared a single time. The chain joins TRBV9 to TRBJ1-6, with D unresolved. The CDR3 covers 16 residues. In germline, CDR1 is SGDLS, CDR2 YYNGEE. The V gene lost 4 bases and the J gene lost 1 base, with 12 bases spanning the gap. The CDR3 reads CASSSSAVSYNSPLHF. The CDR3 nucleotides read TGTGCCAGCAGCAGCTCAGCGGTGTCCTATAATTCACCCCTCCACTTT.